The 32 T cell receptor beta chains below were found in one sample sequenced in a study of T cells after yellow fever vaccination. MiXCR was run by TCRdb on the 5' RACE reads, yielding one entry per CDR3 protein. The sample records about 340,000 distinct CDR3 sequences, about 12% being singletons. The source was CD4+ T cells sorted from PBMCs, collected 15 days after the yellow fever booster vaccination. These TCRs come from a man between 18 and 35 years old who received the YFV17D yellow fever vaccine.

This clonotype was counted a few times. The rearrangement links TRBV6-6 to TRBJ1-5; D may be TRBD1 (6 bases). The CDR3 loop spans 15 amino acids. V gave up 4 bases and J gave up 1 base, with 11 bases separating them. Per the germline V gene, CDR1 is MNHNY and CDR2 is SVGAGI (reference sequence). The chain's CDR3 is CASSFQGTSNQPQHF. CDR3 nucleotide sequence: TGTGCCAGCAGTTTCCAGGGGACCAGCAATCAGCCCCAGCATTTT.

In DNA, the CDR3 is TGTGCCAGCAGCTTTCTTCAATTCAGGCCGCAGTATTTT. Protein product: CASSFLQFRPQYF. The V gene is TRBV11-2, the J gene TRBJ2-3; no definite D call. This CDR3 is 13 amino acids long. Germline values: CDR1 SGHAT, CDR2 FQNNGV. V was pared by 3 bases and J by 10 bases, with 14 bases between.

This clonotype showed up just a few times. V gene TRBV27 combines with J gene TRBJ1-5; possibly TRBD1 for D (6 bases). The germline V and J ends were trimmed by 1 base and 6 bases, with 10 bases remaining between them. Germline CDR1 and CDR2: MNHEY and SMNVEV (reference sequence). The CDR3 spans 14 residues. Here the CDR3 reads CASSLLGAAQPQHF. The CDR3 coding sequence is TGTGCCAGCAGTTTATTGGGGGCGGCTCAGCCCCAGCATTTT.

The chain employs TRBV20-1 and TRBJ1-5, with unresolved D. The CDR3 runs to 13 residues. Trimming cost V 3 bases and J 9 bases, with 15 bases left between them. Germline values: CDR1 DFQATT, CDR2 SNEGSKA (reference sequence). The DNA for the CDR3 is TGCAGTGCTAGGGAAGACCTGGTCGGGCCCCAGCATTTT. Residues: CSAREDLVGPQHF.

This clonotype was seen a few times. The DNA for the CDR3 is TGTGCCAGCAGTGAAGAATGGATGGAGACCCAGTACTTC. It yields the protein CASSEEWMETQYF. The chain employs TRBV25-1 and TRBJ2-5; D is ambiguous. The V end was cut by 2 bases, the J end by 5 bases, with 9 bases between. CDR3 size: 13 residues. Germline V gives CDR1 MGHDK, CDR2 SYGVNS.

This clonotype was seen more than once but under ten times. The chain employs TRBV7-8 and TRBJ1-1, with D possibly TRBD1 on 6 matching bases. This CDR3 is built from 14 residues. CDR1 is SGHVS, CDR2 FQNEAQ, per germline. V shed 1 base and J shed 4 bases, with 10 bases lying between them. CDR3 coding DNA: TGTGCCAGCAGCTTAGTTGAGGACAGCACTGAAGCTTTCTTT. It codes for CASSLVEDSTEAFF.

A note on this clonotype: A read error may account for a junction end that differs from germline. The V gene is TRBV3-1, the J gene TRBJ2-3; 8 nucleotides line up with TRBD1. The CDR3 totals 14 residues. CDR1 and CDR2 from the germline V gene are LGHDT and YNNKEL (reference sequence). The CDR3 coding sequence is TGTGGCAGCACCCAGGACAGGGCCACAGATACGCAGTATTTT. Translating it yields CGSTQDRATDTQYF.

This chain uses TRBV27 with TRBJ2-6; D may match TRBD1 or TRBD2 (5 bases each). V was trimmed by 5 bases and J by 0 bases, leaving 11 bases between them. The germline V gene has CDR1 MNHEY and CDR2 SMNVEV (reference sequence). This CDR3 has 16 residues. CDR3 region: CASSPWGISGANVLTF. The DNA of the CDR3 is TGTGCCAGCAGTCCCTGGGGGATCTCTGGGGCCAACGTCCTGACTTTC.

The chain couples TRBV5-1 to TRBJ1-1; TRBD1 might be the D (5 bases). The CDR3 runs 14 residues. Germline assignment: CDR1 SGHRS and CDR2 YFSETQ. With 2 bases removed from V and 7 bases from J, the gap between germline ends came to 15 bases. The DNA of the CDR3 is TGCGCCAGCAGCTTAGGAGGGGCCAAGGGTGAAGCTTTCTTT. It is translated as CASSLGGAKGEAFF.

The chain is built from TRBV5-1 and TRBJ2-1; D ambiguous. The CDR3 runs to 13 residues. Per the germline V gene, CDR1 is SGHRS and CDR2 is YFSETQ. V was cut by 1 base and J by 8 bases, with 10 bases left in between. CDR3 amino acids: CASSLSVRDEQFF. As DNA, the CDR3 is TGCGCCAGCAGCTTGTCAGTTAGGGATGAGCAGTTCTTC.

CDR3 sequence: CASSPRGAGEETQYF. The CDR3 DNA sequence: TGTGCCAGCAGCCCCCGGGGAGCGGGGGAAGAGACCCAGTACTTC. The chain uses TRBV11-2 and TRBJ2-5; TRBD2 matches at 8 bases. The V segment lost 5 bases and the J segment 3 bases; nucleotides outside the gene matches: 8. Germline assignment: CDR1 SGHAT and CDR2 FQNNGV. This CDR3 has 15 amino acids. The full variable domain, completed using reference TRBV11-2 and TRBJ2-5, is EAGVAQSPRYKIIEKRQSVAFWCNPISGHATLYWYQQILGQGPKLLIQFQNNGVVDDSQLPKDRFSAERLKGVDSTLKIQPAKLEDSAVYLCASSPRGAGEETQYFGPGTRLLVL.

The gene calls are TRBV4-2 and TRBJ2-2; no reliable D call. Between the trimmed V and J ends, which lost 0 bases and 1 base, there was a span of 9 bases. Germline V gene data show CDR1 as LGHNA and CDR2 as YNFKEQ. The CDR3 totals 16 residues. Here the CDR3 reads CASSQDSLLNTGELFF. CDR3 in DNA: TGTGCCAGCAGCCAAGATTCGCTGTTGAACACCGGGGAGCTGTTTTTT.

The V gene is TRBV4-1, the J gene TRBJ1-1; no reliable D call. The CDR3 is made up of 16 amino acids. Trimming took off 1 base at V and 4 bases at J, with 16 bases between the two ends. Germline CDR1 is MGHRA and CDR2 is YSYEKL. This chain's CDR3 is CASSQVFMARATEAFF. The DNA of the CDR3 is TGCGCCAGCAGCCAAGTGTTCATGGCGAGGGCCACTGAAGCTTTCTTT.

This clonotype was counted only a few times. This chain joins TRBV5-1 and TRBJ1-2; 9 positions match TRBD1. Germline V gene lookup returns CDR1 SGHRS and CDR2 YFSETQ. The CDR3 loop spans 15 amino acids. The V and J ends lost 4 bases and 3 bases, in that order; junction bases with no gene match: 7. This CDR3 reads CASSPGQGLHYGYTF. DNA for the CDR3: TGCGCCAGCAGCCCCGGACAGGGGCTTCACTATGGCTACACCTTC.

This clonotype was seen repeatedly, ten times or more. The chain is built from TRBV27 and TRBJ1-6; no reliable D call. Germline-derived CDR1 and CDR2 are MNHEY and SMNVEV (reference sequence). V was cut by 7 bases and J by 9 bases, with 16 bases left in between. This CDR3 has 14 residues. The CDR3 here is CASTSPGRFSPLHF. Here the CDR3 DNA reads TGTGCCAGCACTTCACCGGGCCGATTTTCACCCCTCCACTTT.

This clonotype occurred a few times. V gene TRBV5-4 combines with J gene TRBJ1-2; D gene unclear. V lost 3 bases and J 6 bases, leaving 12 bases between the germline ends. CDR1 SGHNT and CDR2 YYREEE come from the germline V gene (reference sequence). The CDR3 totals 13 residues. The CDR3 sequence is CASSSPGPNGYTF. CDR3 nucleotide sequence: TGTGCCAGCAGCTCACCGGGTCCAAATGGCTACACCTTC.

This clonotype appeared a few times. DNA for the CDR3: TGCAGCGTCGGTGGGGGGGGCGACTATGGCTACACCTTC. Translating it yields CSVGGGGDYGYTF. This chain connects TRBV29-1 to TRBJ1-2; D is perhaps TRBD1 (6 bases). The germline CDR1 and CDR2 sequences are SQVTM and ANQGSEA. V was trimmed by 6 bases and J by 3 bases, leaving 14 bases between them. The CDR3 runs 13 residues.

A few counts support this clonotype. J is TRBJ2-7 and V is TRBV24-1; no reliable D call. The V gene's germline CDR1 is KGHDR and CDR2 SFDVKD. Trimming pared 1 base from V and 0 bases from J, leaving 9 bases between. The CDR3 totals 15 residues. CDR3 nucleotides: TGTGCCACCAGTGATTTCGAGGCCAACTCCTACGAGCAGTACGTC. It codes for CATSDFEANSYEQYV.

The chain recombines TRBV9 with TRBJ2-1; perhaps D is TRBD1 or TRBD2 (7 bases each). From germline, CDR1 is SGDLS and CDR2 YYNGEE. This CDR3 region has 15 residues. Trimming took off 3 bases at V and 9 bases at J, with 19 bases between the two ends. The CDR3 DNA sequence: TGTGCCAGCAGCGCCCAGGGGGGGGTAGTGAGTGAGCAGTTCTTC. This codes for CASSAQGGVVSEQFF.

The chain couples TRBV18 to TRBJ1-4, with 7 bases lining up with TRBD1. In germline, CDR1 is KGHSH, CDR2 LQKENI. CDR3 length: 18 amino acids. J was trimmed by 0 bases and V by 0 bases; bases with no gene match: 7. The CDR3 is CASSPPWTGGTTNEKLFF. CDR3 bases: TGTGCCAGCTCACCACCCTGGACAGGCGGGACAACTAATGAAAAACTGTTTTTT.

The CDR3 nucleotides are TGTGCCAGCAGTTCCCGACAGGGAAACACAGATACGCAGTATTTT. It is translated as CASSSRQGNTDTQYF. The chain joins TRBV12-3 or TRBV12-4 to TRBJ2-3; 7 bases line up with TRBD1. The CDR3 extends over 15 amino acids. Trimming at V came to 4 bases and at J to 2 bases, leaving 6 bases not matched to a gene.

This clonotype appeared a few times. The chain carries TRBV15 and TRBJ2-5, with a tentative D call TRBD1 (6 bases). The germline V and J ends were trimmed by 0 bases and 5 bases, with 13 bases remaining between them. Per germline, CDR1 LNHNV and CDR2 YYDKDF (reference sequence). This CDR3 comprises 15 residues. This CDR3 is CATSRDLGGPETQYF. Written as DNA, the CDR3 is TGTGCCACCAGCAGAGATCTTGGGGGCCCCGAGACCCAGTACTTC.

This clonotype was seen only a few times. This rearrangement joins TRBV5-1 to TRBJ1-5, with D uncertain. The CDR3 runs to 15 residues. In germline, CDR1 is SGHRS, CDR2 YFSETQ. V was clipped by 0 bases and J by 6 bases, with 13 bases between them. CDR3 sequence (DNA): TGCGCCAGCAGCTTGGGTCCAGCGGGTACTCAGCCCCAGCATTTT. Translating it yields CASSLGPAGTQPQHF.

This clonotype was detected only a few times. The chain combines TRBV18 with TRBJ2-1; D might be TRBD2 (6 bases). V lost 5 bases and J lost 8, with 19 bases in between. The CDR3 loop spans 15 amino acids. The germline CDR1 and CDR2 sequences are KGHSH and LQKENI. The CDR3 sequence: CASSTAGFFGDEQFF. DNA for the CDR3: TGTGCCAGCTCAACTGCGGGGTTCTTTGGCGATGAGCAGTTCTTC.

The chain carries TRBV20-1 and TRBJ2-5, with 8 bases matching TRBD2. The germline gives CDR1 DFQATT, CDR2 SNEGSKA (reference sequence). V was pared by 6 bases and J by 4 bases, with 7 bases of the junction left unmatched. The CDR3 is 13 residues long. The CDR3 coding sequence is TGCAGTGCCCACGGGGGGGCGGGAGAGACCCAGTACTTC. Translated: CSAHGGAGETQYF.

This clonotype was observed a few times. This chain connects TRBV6-2 or TRBV6-3 to TRBJ2-2; TRBD1 matches 10 bases. The CDR3 is made up of 16 amino acids. Germline V gene sequence: CDR1 MNHEY, CDR2 SVGEGT. The junction had 8 bases not matched to a gene; V was cut back by 4 bases and J by 6 bases. The CDR3: CASSSGGQGLSGELFF. Written as DNA, the CDR3 is TGTGCCAGCAGTTCTGGGGGACAGGGGCTCTCCGGGGAGCTGTTTTTT.

This chain joins TRBV6-5 and TRBJ2-5, with TRBD1 identical over 9 bases. The CDR3 has 17 residues. The V gene end was trimmed by 1 base and the J gene end by 6 bases; junction bases not matched to a gene: 12. Germline V gene sequence: CDR1 MNHEY, CDR2 SVGAGI. Here the CDR3 DNA reads TGTGCCAGCAGTTACTGGAGGACAGGGGTATTCAGAAAGACCCAGTACTTC. This gives the protein CASSYWRTGVFRKTQYF.

A few counts support this clonotype. The DNA of the CDR3 is TGTGCCAGCAGCTCCGAGGGGACGTGGGATCCCCTCCACTTT. Translating gives CASSSEGTWDPLHF. This chain joins TRBV7-9 and TRBJ1-6, with D possibly matching TRBD1 (5 bases). In germline, CDR1 is SEHNR, CDR2 FQNEAQ (reference sequence). V was cut by 4 bases and J by 13 bases, with 17 bases left in between. The CDR3 covers 14 residues.

This chain connects TRBV7-2 to TRBJ1-2, with D perhaps matching TRBD1 (6 bases). The length of the CDR3 is 15 residues. The germline V and J ends were trimmed by 2 bases and 8 bases, with 18 bases remaining between them. Germline CDR1 SGHTA, CDR2 FQGNSA. The CDR3: CASSLTTSGGQGYTF. The CDR3 DNA is TGTGCCAGCAGCTTAACGACTTCGGGGGGGCAAGGCTACACCTTC.

This clonotype was seen at least ten times. The chain employs TRBV7-2 and TRBJ2-5; 7 bases match TRBD2. V shed 3 bases, J shed 5 bases, and the junction held 3 bases outside the gene matches. The germline gives CDR1 SGHTA, CDR2 FQGNSA. The CDR3 covers 13 residues. This CDR3 reads CASSFAGDETQYF. The CDR3 DNA reads TGTGCCAGCAGCTTTGCGGGGGATGAGACCCAGTACTTC.

The table lists this clonotype with a count of one. This chain joins TRBV20-1 and TRBJ2-1, with D uncertain. The germline V gene has CDR1 DFQATT and CDR2 SNEGSKA (reference sequence). The V end lost 0 bases, the J end lost 9 bases, and 12 bases lay between the germline ends. This CDR3 contains 13 residues. CDR3 bases: TGCAGTGCTAGAGATCTAGACTCCAGTGAGCAGTTCTTC. Protein product: CSARDLDSSEQFF.

The V gene is TRBV20-1, the J gene TRBJ2-3; D is uncertain. Trimming took 6 bases from V and 7 from J, leaving 8 bases between them. The CDR3 contains 10 residues. Germline V lookup: CDR1 DFQATT, CDR2 SNEGSKA (reference sequence). The CDR3 DNA reads TGCAGTGCCAGGCGGCATACGCAGTATTTT. Protein: CSARRHTQYF.